These 29 T cell receptor beta chains came from one sample sequenced in a study of T cell responses to AZD1222 COVID-19 vaccine. Using immunoSEQ multiplex PCR, the repertoire was profiled, and TCRdb retains in-frame clones only, with some absent. Of about 130,000 clones listed, 80% to 95% were seen once; the top ten hold around 4.5%. This specimen was peripheral blood, taken on day 0 of MenACWY control vaccination. The receptors come from an adult in good health.

This chain joins TRBV25-1 and TRBJ1-1; D ambiguous. The CDR3 consists of 14 residues. Germline V gives CDR1 MGHDK, CDR2 SYGVNS. The V end lost 1 base, the J end lost 5 bases, and 11 bases lay between the germline ends. This CDR3 is CASSELGGSTEAFF. CDR3 in DNA: TGTGCCAGCAGTGAATTAGGTGGGTCGACTGAAGCTTTCTTT.

V is TRBV27 and J is TRBJ2-3, with D possibly TRBD2 on 5 matching bases. V was cut by 6 bases and J by 2 bases, with 18 bases left in between. This CDR3 has 16 residues. The germline CDR1 and CDR2 sequences are MNHEY and SMNVEV (reference sequence). CDR3 sequence reads: CASSPRDAGITDTQYF. The CDR3 DNA sequence: TGTGCCAGCAGCCCAAGGGATGCGGGTATCACAGATACGCAGTATTTT.

This chain joins TRBV5-1 and TRBJ2-7; D perhaps matches TRBD2 (5 bases). In germline, CDR1 is SGHRS, CDR2 YFSETQ. This CDR3 comprises 13 residues. V was trimmed by 4 bases and J by 2 bases, leaving 10 bases between them. CDR3: CASSHSSTYEQYF. The CDR3 DNA follows: TGCGCCAGCAGCCATTCTAGCACCTACGAGCAGTACTTC.

This clone was found once. This sequence joins TRBV4-1 and TRBJ2-7, with 8 bases matching TRBD2. J gave up 1 base and V 5 bases, and 7 bases lay outside the gene matches. CDR1 is MGHRA and CDR2 is YSYEKL in the germline V gene. The CDR3 totals 15 residues. The CDR3 here is CASSYREGFSYEQYF. The CDR3 DNA follows: TGCGCCAGCAGCTATCGGGAGGGCTTTTCCTACGAGCAGTACTTC.

The chain uses TRBV18 and TRBJ2-7, with D possibly matching TRBD1 (5 bases). The ends were cut back, 3 bases at V and 4 bases at J, with 10 bases in the middle. The germline V gene has CDR1 KGHSH and CDR2 LQKENI. This CDR3 contains 13 residues. CDR3 sequence: CASSPAGSYEQYV. The CDR3, as DNA: TGTGCCAGCTCACCCGCAGGGTCTTACGAGCAGTACGTC.

The rearrangement links TRBV9 to TRBJ1-1; D might be TRBD1 (5 bases). The V and J ends lost 0 bases and 3 bases respectively, with 12 bases between them. This CDR3 has 15 residues. The germline V gene encodes CDR1 SGDLS and CDR2 YYNGEE. CDR3 sequence: CASSVGSWGDTEAFF. The CDR3 DNA sequence: TGTGCCAGCAGCGTAGGGTCTTGGGGGGACACTGAAGCTTTCTTT.

The chain recombines TRBV7-9 with TRBJ2-3; no clear D gene. The V and J ends lost 6 bases and 8 bases respectively, with 6 bases between them. The length of the CDR3 is 10 residues. Germline assignment: CDR1 SEHNR and CDR2 FQNEAQ (reference sequence). CDR3 nucleotide sequence: TGTGCCAGCAGTATTCTTACGCAGTATTTT. The encoded protein is CASSILTQYF.

This clone was seen just once. The chain recombines TRBV7-2 with TRBJ2-2, with 11 bases that match TRBD2. The CDR3 is 15 amino acids. Losses at the gene ends were 3 bases for V and 9 bases for J; bases not matched to a gene: 6. Germline values: CDR1 SGHTA, CDR2 FQGNSA. The CDR3 spells CASSLVGTSGRELFF. The CDR3 DNA follows: TGTGCCAGCAGCTTGGTCGGGACTAGCGGAAGGGAGCTGTTTTTT.

The chain joins TRBV4-3 to TRBJ1-1; no firm D call. The germline V gene has CDR1 LGHNA and CDR2 YSLEER. This CDR3 has 16 residues. V was cut by 0 bases and J by 0 bases, with 11 bases left in between. CDR3 bases: TGCGCCAGCAGCCAAGATTTAAGGGCCATGAACACTGAAGCTTTCTTT. This codes for CASSQDLRAMNTEAFF.

The chain is built from TRBV10-2 and TRBJ2-1, with 9 positions matching TRBD2. The CDR3 covers 14 residues. The germline V gene encodes CDR1 WSHSY and CDR2 SAAADI. The V segment lost 2 bases and the J segment 10 bases; nucleotides outside the gene matches: 6. The CDR3 sequence: CASSENSGSPEQFF. CDR3 DNA sequence: TGCGCCAGCAGTGAGAATAGCGGGAGTCCCGAGCAGTTCTTC.

This sequence joins TRBV11-2 and TRBJ1-2; 10 bases are shared with TRBD1. The CDR3 is 14 amino acids. With V trimmed by 4 bases and J by 8 bases, 7 bases remained unmatched. Germline CDR1 reads SGHAT; CDR2 reads FQNNGV. The CDR3 spells CASSWTGTGDGYTF. The CDR3 region has the DNA TGTGCCAGCAGCTGGACCGGGACAGGGGACGGCTACACCTTC.

V usage is TRBV18 and J usage is TRBJ2-1, with 14 bases fitting TRBD2. Losses at the gene ends were 3 bases for V and 8 bases for J; bases not matched to a gene: 0. The CDR3 sequence is 14 residues long. The germline CDR1 and CDR2 sequences are KGHSH and LQKENI. The CDR3 DNA sequence: TGTGCCAGCTCACCGGGACTAGCGGGGGATGAGCAGTTCTTC. Amino acid sequence: CASSPGLAGDEQFF.

This chain connects TRBV6-6 to TRBJ2-3; D unclear. Germline V gene sequence: CDR1 MNHNY, CDR2 SVGAGI (reference sequence). This CDR3 is 13 amino acids long. With 2 bases removed from V and 2 bases from J, the gap between germline ends came to 5 bases. CDR3 protein: CASSYDTTDTQYF. The CDR3 DNA is TGTGCCAGCAGTTACGACACCACAGATACGCAGTATTTT.

This clone has only a few counts. The genes are TRBV19 and TRBJ2-2; 9 bases line up with TRBD2. Trimming took 6 bases from V and 5 from J; bases not matched to a gene: 7. Germline V gives CDR1 LNHDA, CDR2 SQIVND (reference sequence). The CDR3 length is 15 residues. The CDR3 region is CASREGLARTGELFF. The CDR3 bases are TGTGCCAGTAGGGAAGGACTAGCGAGGACCGGGGAGCTGTTTTTT.

The rearrangement joins TRBV7-9 to TRBJ2-7, with TRBD1 matching 7 bases. J was trimmed by 3 bases and V by 1 base; bases with no gene match: 9. The length of the CDR3 is 16 residues. Germline CDR1 is SEHNR and CDR2 is FQNEAQ (reference sequence). DNA for the CDR3: TGTGCCAGCAGCTTAGAGACAGGGAGTGGTGACTACGAGCAGTACGTC. It codes for CASSLETGSGDYEQYV.

V usage is TRBV28 and J usage is TRBJ1-1, with unresolved D. V shed 6 bases and J shed 0 bases, with 8 bases lying between them. Germline V gene sequence: CDR1 MDHEN, CDR2 SYDVKM. The CDR3 spans 13 residues. In DNA form, the CDR3 reads TGTGCCAGCAGGAAGGGTCTGAACACTGAAGCTTTCTTT. Translated: CASRKGLNTEAFF.

V is TRBV27 and J is TRBJ2-7; 7 bases line up with TRBD1. The CDR3 length is 16 residues. In germline, CDR1 is MNHEY, CDR2 SMNVEV (reference sequence). J gave up 3 bases and V 3 bases, and 11 bases lay outside the gene matches. In DNA, the CDR3 is TGTGCCAGCAGTTTTGGGCACAGGGGACCTAGCTACGAGCAGTACGTC. Its protein is CASSFGHRGPSYEQYV.

This clone was counted once. The rearrangement uses TRBV4-1 and TRBJ2-1; 7 nucleotides line up with TRBD2. Germline CDR1 and CDR2: MGHRA and YSYEKL. J was trimmed by 2 bases and V by 4 bases; bases with no gene match: 5. This CDR3 contains 15 residues. The CDR3 loop reads CASSLGTTPYNEQFF. CDR3 nucleotides: TGCGCCAGCAGCCTCGGGACTACGCCCTACAATGAGCAGTTCTTC.

V usage is TRBV7-9 and J usage is TRBJ1-1; D possibly corresponds to TRBD1 (5 bases). The V gene's germline CDR1 is SEHNR and CDR2 FQNEAQ (reference sequence). The CDR3 is 19 residues long. The V end lost 2 bases, the J end lost 5 bases, and 27 bases lay between the germline ends. The CDR3 nucleotides are TGTGCCAGCAGCTTAATGCACCAGAATAGGGGCCTTTGGGGGACTGAAGCTTTCTTT. Translating it yields CASSLMHQNRGLWGTEAFF.

This chain uses TRBV19 with TRBJ2-7, with 7 bases lining up with TRBD2. The V gene end was trimmed by 5 bases and the J gene end by 3 bases; junction bases not matched to a gene: 10. In germline, CDR1 is LNHDA, CDR2 SQIVND (reference sequence). The CDR3 spans 15 residues. The CDR3 protein is CASSAASGASYEQYF. CDR3 nucleotide sequence: TGTGCCAGTAGTGCCGCGAGCGGGGCCAGCTACGAGCAGTACTTC.

The rearrangement uses TRBV5-6 and TRBJ1-1; D gene unclear. Deletions cut 5 bases from V and 0 bases from J, with 5 bases between. This CDR3 is built from 12 residues. Germline CDR1 SGHDT, CDR2 YYEEEE. Here the CDR3 reads CASRAMNTEAFF. In nucleotides, the CDR3 is TGTGCCAGCAGGGCTATGAACACTGAAGCTTTCTTT.

The chain joins TRBV19 to TRBJ1-5; D remains ambiguous. V lost 6 bases to trimming and J lost 4 bases, with 10 bases between them. The CDR3 covers 13 residues. The germline V gene encodes CDR1 LNHDA and CDR2 SQIVND (reference sequence). The CDR3 reads CASRNEQNQPQHF. For the CDR3, the DNA is TGTGCCAGTAGAAATGAGCAAAATCAGCCCCAGCATTTT.

The genes are TRBV10-3 and TRBJ2-7; 9 nucleotides agree with TRBD2. Germline V gives CDR1 ENHRY, CDR2 SYGVKD. Trimming cost V 5 bases and J 0 bases; bases outside gene matches: 5. This CDR3 is built from 15 residues. CDR3 nucleotides: TGTGCCATCAGTTCGGTTAGCGGGGGCTCCTACGAGCAGTACTTC. This codes for CAISSVSGGSYEQYF.

In this sample, this clone turned up once. The rearrangement uses TRBV28 and TRBJ1-2, with D unresolved. In germline, CDR1 is MDHEN, CDR2 SYDVKM. The CDR3 covers 15 residues. The V gene lost 3 bases and the J gene lost 2 bases, with 13 bases spanning the gap. CDR3 sequence: CASSFPTAVNYGYTF. The CDR3 nucleotides are TGTGCCAGCAGTTTCCCCACAGCCGTAAACTATGGCTACACCTTC.

This chain uses TRBV28 with TRBJ2-5; D assignment may be TRBD1 or TRBD2 (5 bases each). Germline V CDR1 and CDR2: MDHEN, SYDVKM. Trimming took 6 bases from V and 5 from J, leaving 16 bases between them. This CDR3 comprises 14 residues. The CDR3 DNA follows: TGTGCCAGCAGCCGTGGGACCGCGCTGGAGACCCAGTACTTC. As protein: CASSRGTALETQYF.

The chain has TRBV6-5 and TRBJ2-5; D ambiguous. The CDR3 contains 16 residues. Germline CDR1 MNHEY, CDR2 SVGAGI. Trimming shortened V by 0 bases and J by 1 base, and 12 bases separated the two germline ends. CDR3 in amino acids: CASSYSGVLSQETQYF. The CDR3, as DNA: TGTGCCAGCAGTTACTCAGGTGTCCTGTCCCAAGAGACCCAGTACTTC.

This clone has a single count. J is TRBJ1-1 and V is TRBV3-1 (or the pseudogene TRBV3-2), with TRBD1 as a possible D gene (6 bases). The CDR3 length is 13 residues. The germline V gene has CDR1 LGHDT and CDR2 YNNKEL (reference sequence). Trimming took off 0 bases at V and 10 bases at J, with 12 bases between the two ends. CDR3 DNA sequence: TGTGCCAGCAGCCAAGATAGGGGGTCGGGAGCTTTCTTT. Encoded protein: CASSQDRGSGAFF.

V usage is TRBV5-1 and J usage is TRBJ1-1; D possibly corresponds to TRBD1 (5 bases). Germline CDR1 and CDR2: SGHRS and YFSETQ. This CDR3 comprises 15 residues. V was clipped by 0 bases and J by 1 base, with 10 bases between them. The CDR3 reads CASSLDGHTNTEAFF. CDR3 in DNA: TGCGCCAGCAGCTTGGACGGACACACGAACACTGAAGCTTTCTTT.

The chain links TRBV5-1 to TRBJ1-1; D remains ambiguous. The V gene's germline CDR1 is SGHRS and CDR2 YFSETQ. The CDR3 is 15 amino acids. V was trimmed by 0 bases and J by 2 bases, leaving 11 bases between them. CDR3 loop: CASSLGSGLNTEAFF. The CDR3, as DNA: TGCGCCAGCAGCTTGGGATCGGGTCTCAACACTGAAGCTTTCTTT.